Listed below are T cell receptor beta chains from one sample, sequenced in a study of metastatic and nonmetastatic thyroid tumors. TCRdb re-clonotyped the PCR reads via MiXCR. The table shows fewer than 35,000 clones, with under 20% occurring only once. Sequencing was carried out using blood. Every receptor here comes from a female donor with papillary thyroid cancer or a benign thyroid nodule (not recorded which). Some clones in this sample may be carry-over from other donors' samples. CDR3s include the opening cysteine and the closing phenylalanine or tryptophan. The D gene is left open where the match is weak. Expanded clones are given a class, and other clones once, few, many or no size at all.

v_call	clone_size	j_call	d_call	cdr3_nt	cdr3_aa
TRBV12-5	few	TRBJ1-1	TRBD1	TGTGCTAGTTTCCAGACAGGGGGCACTGAAGCTTTCTTT	CASFQTGGTEAFF
TRBV20-1	.	TRBJ1-1	.	TGCAGTAACATGGCCAGCTTGAACACTGAAGCTTTCTTT	CSNMASLNTEAFF
TRBV7-2	.	TRBJ2-1	.	TGTGCCAGCAGCACGGCGACTGTTACGACCCTGTTCTTC	CASSTATVTTLFF
TRBV5-6	many	TRBJ2-1	.	TGTGCCAGCAGCTTTGTCGGTGAGCAGTTCTTC	CASSFVGEQFF
TRBV5-1	many	TRBJ2-5	TRBD2	TGCGCCAGCAGCTTTCGGACTAGCGGCGTACAAGAGACCCAGTACTTC	CASSFRTSGVQETQYF
TRBV24-1	.	TRBJ2-2	TRBD1	TGTGCCACCAGTGACCGAGGGGACAGGGGGCTTGGGACCGGGGAGCTGTTTTTT	CATSDRGDRGLGTGELFF
TRBV20-1	many	TRBJ2-3	.	TGCAGTGCTAGAGAAACGGGAGTCCCAGATACGCAGTATTTT	CSARETGVPDTQYF
TRBV6-1	.	TRBJ2-5	TRBD1	TGTGCCAGCAGTGAAGCGGAAGGGACAGTGGGCGGAGAGACCCAGTACTTC	CASSEAEGTVGGETQYF
TRBV11-1	many	TRBJ2-3	.	TGTGCCAGCAGCTTAGTGGGGACTTGGGGGGATACGCAGTATTTT	CASSLVGTWGDTQYF
TRBV20-1	many	TRBJ2-1	.	TGCAGTGCTAGTGGCATCGGCCGATTCTTC	CSASGIGRFF
TRBV11-3	.	TRBJ2-7	TRBD2	TGTGCCAGCAACGCAGCGGGAGCAGGGCCTCGGGAGCAGTACTTC	CASNAAGAGPREQYF
TRBV27	.	TRBJ2-7	.	TGTGCCAGCAGTCATAGACAGAGCTCCTACGAGCAGTACTTC	CASSHRQSSYEQYF
TRBV12-5	many	TRBJ2-2	.	TGTGCTAGTGGTTTGGCACGTGCGGGGAACACCGGGGAGCTGTTTTTT	CASGLARAGNTGELFF
TRBV4-2	.	TRBJ2-1	TRBD2	TGTGCCAGCAGCCACAAGCGGGAGGCTAATAATGAGCAGTTCTTC	CASSHKREANNEQFF
TRBV6-1	many	TRBJ1-2	.	TGTGCCAGCAGTGAAGGGGGGGGGAGGGGCTACACCTTC	CASSEGGGRGYTF
TRBV11-2	many	TRBJ2-5	.	TGTGCCAGCAGCTTAGTGCGGGGAGGAGAGACCCAGTACTTC	CASSLVRGGETQYF
TRBV7-2	.	TRBJ1-6	.	TGTGCCAGCAGCTTATATCATAATTCACCCCTCCACTTT	CASSLYHNSPLHF
TRBV6-1	many	TRBJ1-4	TRBD1	TGTGCCAGCAGTTCGACAGGGGGACCAGAAAAACTGTTTTTT	CASSSTGGPEKLFF
TRBV27	few	TRBJ1-4	.	TGTGCCAGCAGCCCGCGCCGGGCCTCGTGGGAAAAACTGTTTTTT	CASSPRRASWEKLFF
TRBV6-1	many	TRBJ1-1	TRBD1	TGTGTCGCAAACAGGGGATCGAACACTGAAGCTTTCTTT	CVANRGSNTEAFF
TRBV10-3	.	TRBJ2-1	.	TGTGCCATCAGTGATGGTGTGGGATGGCCCTACAATGAGCAGTTCTTC	CAISDGVGWPYNEQFF
TRBV4-2	many	TRBJ2-7	TRBD2	TGTGCCAGCAGCCAAGACCCTAGCGGTGACTACGAGCAGTACTTC	CASSQDPSGDYEQYF
TRBV11-2	.	TRBJ2-7	.	TGTGCCAGCAGCTTAGTTAGGGGTACTGGAATCTACGAGCAGTACTTC	CASSLVRGTGIYEQYF
TRBV18	.	TRBJ1-4	.	TGTGCCAGCTCACCAGACCCCTTGACTAATGAAAAACTGTTTTTT	CASSPDPLTNEKLFF
TRBV20-1	.	TRBJ2-1	TRBD1	TGCAGTGCTAGAGATGGGGGGACAGGGGGAAGGTCTTACAATGAGCAGTTCTTC	CSARDGGTGGRSYNEQFF
TRBV27	many	TRBJ2-3	.	TGTGCCAGCAAACCCAACAGAGAAAGCACAGATACGCAGTATTTT	CASKPNRESTDTQYF
TRBV9	many	TRBJ1-6	TRBD1	TGTGCCAGCAGCGTCGGAGGACAGGGATACTATAATTCACCCCTCCACTTT	CASSVGGQGYYNSPLHF
TRBV5-1	.	TRBJ2-1	.	TGCGCCAGCAGTGCTTTGGGATCCTACAATGAGCAGTTCTTC	CASSALGSYNEQFF
TRBV7-3	.	TRBJ2-4	.	TGTGCCAGCAGCTTATGGTGGGGGGCCAAAAACATTCAGTACTTC	CASSLWWGAKNIQYF
TRBV11-2	.	TRBJ2-7	.	TGTGCCAGCAGCCCCCGTTGGACAGTATCCTACGAGCAGTACTTC	CASSPRWTVSYEQYF
TRBV9	many	TRBJ1-2	.	TGTGCCAGCAGCGTAGCCCCGACTAGGGTCCCTCCCCCTCTCTATGGCTACACCTTC	CASSVAPTRVPPPLYGYTF
TRBV18	.	TRBJ1-4	TRBD1	TGTGCCAGCTCACCACGGGGTCAGGGGGTTATCGGAAAACTGTTTTTT	CASSPRGQGVIGKLFF
TRBV3-1	many	TRBJ2-3	TRBD2	TGTGCCAGCAGCTTGGGACTAGCGGGCAAAGGAGATACGCAGTATTTT	CASSLGLAGKGDTQYF
TRBV7-9	.	TRBJ1-1	.	TGTGCCAGCAGCTTAGTGTACACTGACGCTTTCTTT	CASSLVYTDAFF
TRBV28	.	TRBJ2-7	TRBD2	TGTGCCAGCAGTTTAGGCGGGAGGAATGACGAGCAGTACTTC	CASSLGGRNDEQYF
TRBV28	.	TRBJ1-3	TRBD1	TGTGCCAGCCGGGACAGCTCTGGAAACACCATATATTTT	CASRDSSGNTIYF
TRBV28	few	TRBJ2-7	.	TGTGCCAGCAGTTTATCGAGAGGATGTTACGAGCAATACTTC	CASSLSRGCYEQYF